This T cell receptor beta chain emerged from a study of T cell responses to AZD1222 COVID-19 vaccine. Measured with immunoSEQ multiplex PCR; TCRdb has only the in-frame clones, and not every one. Of some 170,000 clones in the sample, 85% to 90% were seen once. The germline gives CDR1 MGHRA, CDR2 YSYEKL. V lost 3 bases and J lost 6; bases outside the gene matches: 4. CDR3 length: 14 residues. The sequence was collected from an adult who received the MenACWY meningococcal vaccine as a control. This sequence joins TRBV4-1 and TRBJ2-2, with 7 bases lining up with TRBD1. Sequencing used peripheral blood, obtained 28 days after the second dose of the MenACWY control vaccine. CDR3 bases: TGCGCCAGCAGCCAGTATCAGGGGGCCGGGGAGCTGTTTTTT. Translated: CASSQYQGAGELFF.